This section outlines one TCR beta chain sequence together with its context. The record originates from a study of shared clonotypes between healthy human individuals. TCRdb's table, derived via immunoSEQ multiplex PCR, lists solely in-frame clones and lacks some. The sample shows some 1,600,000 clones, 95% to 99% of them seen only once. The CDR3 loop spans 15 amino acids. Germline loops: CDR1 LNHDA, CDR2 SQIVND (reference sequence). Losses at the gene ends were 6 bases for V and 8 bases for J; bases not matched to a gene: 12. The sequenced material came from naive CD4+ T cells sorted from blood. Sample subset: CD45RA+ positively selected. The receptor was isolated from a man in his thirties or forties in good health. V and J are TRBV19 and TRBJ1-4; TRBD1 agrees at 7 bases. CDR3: CASSRWTGYVEKLFF. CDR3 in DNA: TGTGCCAGTAGCCGTTGGACAGGTTACGTGGAAAAACTGTTTTTT.